The 14 T cell receptor beta chains below were found in one sample sequenced in a study of T cell repertoires in cytomegalovirus infection. TCRdb re-called the reads through MiXCR, storing one row per CDR3 protein. The table shows approximately 89,000 distinct CDR3 sequences, with 25% to 35% occurring only once. These receptors are not linked to any known antigen. Sequencing was performed on CD8+ T cells from cultured PBMCs, taken from culture after CMV antigen stimulation. The source of these receptors is a human donor in good health (CMV status not recorded). Some clones in this sample may be carry-over from other donors' samples.

A word on this clonotype: This could be a read error, since a much larger clone is one nucleotide away. The chain links TRBV7-2 to TRBJ2-3; D not certain. The CDR3 covers 14 residues. Germline assignment: CDR1 SGHTA and CDR2 FQGNSA. The CDR3 region has the DNA TGTGCCAACAGCCCACCAGGATCCACAGATACGCAGTATTTT. It specifies CANSPPGSTDTQYF.

The rearrangement uses TRBV20-1 and TRBJ2-3, with 10 bases aligning to TRBD2. The CDR3 consists of 15 residues. The V and J ends lost 4 bases and 0 bases, in that order; junction bases with no gene match: 4. Germline V gene sequence: CDR1 DFQATT, CDR2 SNEGSKA (reference sequence). CDR3 sequence reads: CSAMLAGVSTDTQYF. The CDR3 region has the DNA TGCAGTGCTATGCTAGCGGGGGTGAGCACAGATACGCAGTATTTT.

This clonotype was counted between two and nine times. V gene TRBV20-1 combines with J gene TRBJ2-7; TRBD1 matches 10 bases. Germline loops: CDR1 DFQATT, CDR2 SNEGSKA (reference sequence). The CDR3 runs to 16 residues. The V and J ends lost 0 bases and 1 base, in that order; junction bases with no gene match: 6. CDR3 in DNA: TGCAGTGCTAGAGATCATGGACAGGGGGGTTCCTACGAGCAGTACTTC. Translation: CSARDHGQGGSYEQYF.

This clonotype was counted only a few times. The chain joins TRBV7-6 to TRBJ2-7; D may be TRBD1 or TRBD2 (5 bases each). This CDR3 has 15 residues. Germline assignment: CDR1 SGHVS and CDR2 FNYEAQ. Trimming took off 5 bases at V and 0 bases at J, with 14 bases between the two ends. The CDR3 DNA follows: TGTGCCAGCAGCCTGGGACGGAACCCCTCCTACGAGCAGTACTTC. Encoded protein: CASSLGRNPSYEQYF.

The rearrangement links TRBV20-1 to TRBJ2-1; D unresolved. Per the germline V gene, CDR1 is DFQATT and CDR2 is SNEGSKA (reference sequence). Between the trimmed V and J ends, which lost 3 bases and 4 bases, there was a span of 10 bases. This CDR3 region has 13 residues. This chain's CDR3 is CSASHSTYNEQFF. CDR3 DNA: TGCAGTGCTAGTCATTCAACGTACAATGAGCAGTTCTTC.

The J gene is TRBJ2-1, the V gene TRBV7-4, with TRBD2 matching 7 bases. Losses at the gene ends were 5 bases for V and 5 bases for J; bases not matched to a gene: 3. There are 13 residues in the CDR3. Germline CDR1 is SGHVT and CDR2 is SQSDAQ. The CDR3 DNA reads TGTGCCAGCAGCACGACTAGCAACAATGAGCAGTTCTTC. It codes for CASSTTSNNEQFF.

The rearrangement joins TRBV4-1 to TRBJ1-1; D remains unclear. The CDR3 length is 16 residues. The germline V and J ends were trimmed by 2 bases and 5 bases, with 18 bases remaining between them. CDR1 is MGHRA and CDR2 is YSYEKL in the germline V gene. The CDR3 here is CASSQTSEESYTEAFF. In DNA form, the CDR3 reads TGCGCCAGCAGCCAAACGTCAGAGGAGAGTTATACTGAAGCTTTCTTT.

In this sample, this clonotype turned up a few times. The chain employs TRBV18 and TRBJ1-1; tentatively, D is TRBD1 (6 bases). CDR3 length: 14 amino acids. Germline V gene lookup returns CDR1 KGHSH and CDR2 LQKENI. V was clipped by 2 bases and J by 1 base, with 8 bases between them. The CDR3 region is CASSPKQGNTEAFF. CDR3 nucleotides: TGTGCCAGCTCACCAAAACAGGGGAACACTGAAGCTTTCTTT.

The rearrangement joins TRBV19 to TRBJ1-5; 8 bases match TRBD1. The CDR3 has 14 amino acids. The trim removed 5 bases at V and 7 bases at J, leaving 7 bases unmatched. Per the germline V gene, CDR1 is LNHDA and CDR2 is SQIVND (reference sequence). CDR3 sequence reads: CASSPDRGGQPQHF. The CDR3 DNA reads as TGTGCCAGTAGTCCAGACAGGGGAGGCCAGCCCCAGCATTTT. Full variable domain (rest looked up from reference TRBV19 and TRBJ1-5): DGGITQSPKYLFRKEGQNVTLSCEQNLNHDAMYWYRQDPGQGLRLIYYSQIVNDFQKGDIAEGYSVSREKKESFPLTVTSAQKNPTAFYLCASSPDRGGQPQHFGDGTRLSIL.

This CDR3 reads CASSWDTSYEQYF. CDR3 bases: TGTGCCAGCTCTTGGGACACTTCCTACGAGCAGTACTTC. The chain carries TRBV18 and TRBJ2-7; maybe TRBD1 (6 bases). V dropped 6 bases and J dropped 1 base, with 10 bases sitting between them. CDR1 and CDR2 from the germline V gene are KGHSH and LQKENI. The CDR3 contains 13 residues.

The V and J genes are TRBV5-3 and TRBJ1-5; D remains unclear. TRBV5-3 is assigned to the ORF class and has an uncertain function. The CDR3 consists of 16 residues. Trimming pared 3 bases from V and 5 bases from J, leaving 18 bases between. The CDR3 spells CARSWGPGLPDQPQHF. Written as DNA, the CDR3 is TGTGCCAGAAGCTGGGGTCCGGGCCTTCCCGATCAGCCCCAGCATTTT.

Concerning this clonotype itself: Given a much more abundant clone one base away, this may be a read error. The chain uses TRBV20-1 and TRBJ2-3; no definite D call. This CDR3 region has 14 residues. V was pared by 2 bases and J by 2 bases, with 11 bases between. Germline V gene data show CDR1 as DFQATT and CDR2 as SNEGSKA (reference sequence). CDR3 sequence (DNA): TGCAGTGCTAGAAGGTCTGGGAACACAGATACGCAGTATTTT. It is translated as CSARRSGNTDTQYF.

The chain has TRBV12-3 or TRBV12-4 and TRBJ2-7, with 10 bases matching TRBD1. Germline trimming cut 6 bases from V and 5 bases from J; bases unmatched to any gene: 10. This CDR3 comprises 15 residues. This CDR3 reads CASSSARDRGHEQYF. The CDR3 bases are TGTGCCAGCAGCTCCGCCCGGGACAGGGGCCACGAGCAGTACTTC.

This rearrangement joins TRBV5-5 to TRBJ1-1, with D maybe TRBD1 (5 bases). The CDR3 is 16 residues long. V was clipped by 1 base and J by 0 bases, with 13 bases between them. Germline CDR1 and CDR2: SGHKS and YYEKEE (reference sequence). The CDR3 coding sequence is TGTGCCAGCAGCTTGCAGGGAGGGACTCTGAACACTGAAGCTTTCTTT. Translating gives CASSLQGGTLNTEAFF. The variable domain in full, completed from reference TRBV5-5 and TRBJ1-1, reads DAGVTQSPTHLIKTRGQQVTLRCSPISGHKSVSWYQQVLGQGPQFIFQYYEKEERGRGNFPDRFSARQFPNYSSELNVNALLLGDSALYLCASSLQGGTLNTEAFFGQGTRLTVV.